The rows below give T cell receptor beta chains drawn from one sample of a study of T cell responses to AZD1222 COVID-19 vaccine. The method was immunoSEQ multiplex PCR; TCRdb's version includes in-frame clones alone and lacks a portion of them. The sample lists 86,000 or so clones, around 90% occurring once. The starting material was peripheral blood, obtained on day 0 of AZD1222 vaccination. Every receptor here comes from an adult in good health. CDR3s include the opening cysteine and the closing phenylalanine or tryptophan. A D gene is named only where the DNA matches it firmly. The size field is filled for only some rows; it gives once, few, many or a size class.

v_call: TRBV27; j_call: TRBJ1-3; d_call: TRBD1; clone_size: .; cdr3_aa: CASRGTGERNTIYF; cdr3_nt: TGTGCCAGCAGGGGGACAGGGGAACGGAACACCATATATTTT
v_call: TRBV5-4; j_call: TRBJ2-7; d_call: TRBD1; clone_size: .; cdr3_aa: CASSSRTGGGQYF; cdr3_nt: TGTGCCAGCAGCTCGAGGACAGGGGGAGGGCAGTACTTC
v_call: TRBV7-9; j_call: TRBJ2-7; d_call: TRBD2; clone_size: .; cdr3_aa: CASSHIRGGSRAEQYF; cdr3_nt: TGTGCCAGCAGCCATATTAGAGGCGGGAGTCGGGCCGAGCAGTACTTC
v_call: TRBV24-1; j_call: TRBJ2-1; d_call: TRBD2; clone_size: .; cdr3_aa: CATSEGAGVAGSVGYNEQFF; cdr3_nt: TGTGCCACCAGTGAGGGGGCCGGGGTAGCGGGGTCGGTCGGATACAATGAGCAGTTCTTC
v_call: TRBV24-1; j_call: TRBJ2-1; d_call: .; clone_size: few; cdr3_aa: CATSPGHRSSSYNEQFF; cdr3_nt: TGTGCCACCAGTCCGGGACACCGCTCGAGTTCCTACAATGAGCAGTTCTTC
v_call: TRBV19; j_call: TRBJ2-2; d_call: TRBD1; clone_size: .; cdr3_aa: CASSRQGRNTGELFF; cdr3_nt: TGTGCCAGTAGTAGACAGGGGAGAAACACCGGGGAGCTGTTTTTT
v_call: TRBV18; j_call: TRBJ2-1; d_call: TRBD2; clone_size: .; cdr3_aa: CASSPRERENEQFF; cdr3_nt: TGTGCCAGCTCACCACGCGAGCGGGAGAATGAGCAGTTCTTC
v_call: TRBV5-1; j_call: TRBJ2-5; d_call: TRBD1; clone_size: few; cdr3_aa: CASSRDRGFGETQYF; cdr3_nt: TGCGCCAGCAGCCGGGACAGGGGATTTGGGGAGACCCAGTACTTC
v_call: TRBV7-9; j_call: TRBJ1-2; d_call: .; clone_size: .; cdr3_aa: CASSLEGRGFHYGYTF; cdr3_nt: TGTGCCAGCAGCTTGGAAGGGCGGGGATTCCACTATGGCTACACCTTC
v_call: TRBV7-9; j_call: TRBJ2-1; d_call: TRBD2; clone_size: .; cdr3_aa: CASYLMSSGSNKNEQFF; cdr3_nt: TGTGCCAGCTATTTAATGAGTAGCGGGAGTAATAAGAATGAGCAGTTCTTC
v_call: TRBV2; j_call: TRBJ2-5; d_call: TRBD1; clone_size: .; cdr3_aa: CASSDQVGRGQETQYF; cdr3_nt: TGTGCCAGCAGTGACCAGGTCGGCAGGGGGCAGGAGACCCAGTACTTC
v_call: TRBV7-3; j_call: TRBJ1-3; d_call: .; clone_size: few; cdr3_aa: CASSVTTGNTIYF; cdr3_nt: TGTGCCAGCAGCGTTACGACTGGAAACACCATATATTTT
v_call: TRBV27; j_call: TRBJ2-7; d_call: .; clone_size: .; cdr3_aa: CASRLINTPSYEQYF; cdr3_nt: TGTGCCAGCAGGCTTATAAATACTCCCAGCTACGAGCAGTACTTC
v_call: TRBV27; j_call: TRBJ2-3; d_call: .; clone_size: .; cdr3_aa: CASSAGAGSTDTQYF; cdr3_nt: TGTGCCAGCAGTGCGGGCGCGGGGAGCACAGATACGCAGTATTTT
v_call: TRBV10-3; j_call: TRBJ1-2; d_call: .; clone_size: .; cdr3_aa: CAIGGLDNYGYTF; cdr3_nt: TGTGCGATCGGGGGATTAGATAACTATGGCTACACCTTC
v_call: TRBV28; j_call: TRBJ2-6; d_call: TRBD2; clone_size: .; cdr3_aa: CASSLLGGAGANVLTF; cdr3_nt: TGTGCCAGCAGTTTGCTTGGGGGGGCTGGGGCCAACGTCCTGACTTTC
v_call: TRBV6-5; j_call: TRBJ1-5; d_call: TRBD1; clone_size: .; cdr3_aa: CASRSRTGNNQPQHF; cdr3_nt: TGTGCCAGCAGATCCCGGACAGGAAATAATCAGCCCCAGCATTTT
v_call: TRBV24-1; j_call: TRBJ1-4; d_call: .; clone_size: once; cdr3_aa: CATSGGGSEKLFF; cdr3_nt: TGTGCCACCAGTGGTGGAGGGTCTGAAAAACTGTTTTTT
v_call: TRBV7-9; j_call: TRBJ1-1; d_call: .; clone_size: .; cdr3_aa: CASSLALAVNTEAFF; cdr3_nt: TGTGCCAGCAGCTTAGCACTTGCAGTGAACACTGAAGCTTTCTTT
v_call: TRBV5-1; j_call: TRBJ2-7; d_call: .; clone_size: .; cdr3_aa: CASREPASYEQYF; cdr3_nt: TGCGCCAGCCGTGAACCCGCCAGCTACGAGCAGTACTTC
v_call: TRBV6-1; j_call: TRBJ1-1; d_call: .; clone_size: .; cdr3_aa: CASSEFSRNTEAFF; cdr3_nt: TGTGCCAGCAGTGAATTTAGCAGAAACACTGAAGCTTTCTTT
v_call: TRBV7-6; j_call: TRBJ1-1; d_call: .; clone_size: .; cdr3_aa: CASTLGGSTGTEAFF; cdr3_nt: TGTGCCAGCACCCTAGGGGGATCCACGGGCACTGAAGCTTTCTTT
v_call: TRBV3-1/TRBV3-2; j_call: TRBJ2-7; d_call: .; clone_size: .; cdr3_aa: CASSQAGGEQYF; cdr3_nt: TGTGCCAGCAGCCAAGCGGGCGGCGAGCAGTACTTC
v_call: TRBV2; j_call: TRBJ1-2; d_call: .; clone_size: .; cdr3_aa: CARTGDTNYGYTF; cdr3_nt: TGTGCCAGAACGGGCGACACGAATTATGGCTACACCTTC
v_call: TRBV11-1; j_call: TRBJ2-7; d_call: .; clone_size: .; cdr3_aa: CASSPQLTSYEQYF; cdr3_nt: TGTGCCAGCAGCCCGCAACTGACCTCCTACGAGCAGTACTTC
v_call: TRBV7-3; j_call: TRBJ1-1; d_call: TRBD1; clone_size: .; cdr3_aa: CASSRAGTGNTEAFF; cdr3_nt: TGTGCCAGCAGCCGGGCCGGGACAGGGAACACTGAAGCTTTCTTT
v_call: TRBV5-1; j_call: TRBJ1-1; d_call: .; clone_size: .; cdr3_aa: CASSPPGRLNTEAFF; cdr3_nt: TGCGCCAGCAGCCCCCCGGGGAGGTTGAACACTGAAGCTTTCTTT
v_call: TRBV2; j_call: TRBJ1-1; d_call: TRBD1; clone_size: few; cdr3_aa: CASSPDRADEAFF; cdr3_nt: TGTGCCAGCAGCCCTGACAGGGCCGATGAAGCTTTCTTT
v_call: TRBV6-5; j_call: TRBJ1-1; d_call: .; clone_size: .; cdr3_aa: CASSFDSQAFF; cdr3_nt: TGTGCCAGCAGTTTCGACAGTCAAGCTTTCTTT
v_call: TRBV28; j_call: TRBJ1-1; d_call: TRBD1; clone_size: .; cdr3_aa: CASSPRQGLKAFF; cdr3_nt: TGTGCCAGCAGTCCCAGACAGGGGCTTAAAGCTTTCTTT
v_call: TRBV7-9; j_call: TRBJ2-3; d_call: .; clone_size: .; cdr3_aa: CASSFFETDTQYF; cdr3_nt: TGTGCCAGCAGCTTCTTTGAAACAGATACGCAGTATTTT
v_call: TRBV19; j_call: TRBJ2-1; d_call: .; clone_size: .; cdr3_aa: CASMKSSSYNEQFF; cdr3_nt: TGTGCCAGTATGAAGTCGAGCTCCTACAATGAGCAGTTCTTC
v_call: TRBV5-4; j_call: TRBJ1-1; d_call: .; clone_size: .; cdr3_aa: CASSLGGATEVFF; cdr3_nt: TGTGCCAGCAGCTTAGGGGGGGCGACTGAAGTTTTCTTT
v_call: TRBV12-3/TRBV12-4; j_call: TRBJ1-2; d_call: .; clone_size: .; cdr3_aa: CASSLGARKGYTF; cdr3_nt: TGTGCCAGCAGTTTAGGTGCCAGGAAGGGGTACACCTTC
v_call: TRBV19; j_call: TRBJ2-1; d_call: .; clone_size: .; cdr3_aa: CASSIVGRQSSYNEQFF; cdr3_nt: TGTGCCAGTAGTATAGTTGGGAGGCAGAGCTCCTACAATGAGCAGTTCTTC
v_call: TRBV2; j_call: TRBJ1-1; d_call: .; clone_size: .; cdr3_aa: CASSEGGLVTEAFF; cdr3_nt: TGTGCCAGCAGTGAAGGGGGGCTGGTCACTGAAGCTTTCTTT
v_call: TRBV19; j_call: TRBJ1-2; d_call: TRBD1; clone_size: .; cdr3_aa: CASKIRDRESTNYGYTF; cdr3_nt: TGTGCCTCGAAGATAAGGGACAGGGAAAGTACTAACTATGGCTACACCTTC
v_call: TRBV12-3/TRBV12-4; j_call: TRBJ1-2; d_call: TRBD1; clone_size: .; cdr3_aa: CASSLRTGHGYTF; cdr3_nt: TGTGCCAGCAGTTTGCGGACAGGGCACGGCTACACCTTC
v_call: TRBV19; j_call: TRBJ1-2; d_call: TRBD1; clone_size: .; cdr3_aa: CASSDREDYGYTF; cdr3_nt: TGTGCCAGTTCGGACAGGGAAGACTATGGCTACACCTTC
v_call: TRBV18; j_call: TRBJ1-1; d_call: TRBD1; clone_size: .; cdr3_aa: CASSLTGGGTEAFF; cdr3_nt: TGTGCCAGCTCACTCACAGGGGGCGGCACTGAAGCTTTCTTT
v_call: TRBV5-5; j_call: TRBJ2-1; d_call: .; clone_size: .; cdr3_aa: CASSSPWGSGREQFF; cdr3_nt: TGTGCCAGCAGCTCTCCCTGGGGTAGTGGACGTGAGCAGTTCTTC
v_call: TRBV4-2; j_call: TRBJ1-4; d_call: .; clone_size: .; cdr3_aa: CASSQGHGGREDEKLFF; cdr3_nt: TGTGCCAGCAGCCAAGGACATGGTGGCAGGGAGGATGAAAAACTGTTTTTT
v_call: TRBV6-5; j_call: TRBJ1-3; d_call: TRBD1; clone_size: once; cdr3_aa: CASSPDRVGNTIYF; cdr3_nt: TGTGCCAGCAGTCCGGACAGGGTAGGAAACACCATATATTTT
v_call: TRBV4-1; j_call: TRBJ1-6; d_call: .; clone_size: .; cdr3_aa: CASSHPGADRNSPLHF; cdr3_nt: TGCGCCAGCAGCCACCCCGGGGCGGACAGAAATTCACCCCTCCACTTT
v_call: TRBV11-2; j_call: TRBJ2-5; d_call: .; clone_size: .; cdr3_aa: CASSLGTIPGRETQYF; cdr3_nt: TGTGCCAGCAGCTTAGGGACGATCCCTGGACGAGAGACCCAGTACTTC
v_call: TRBV5-1; j_call: TRBJ1-1; d_call: .; clone_size: .; cdr3_aa: CASSLGPRNTEAFF; cdr3_nt: TGCGCCAGCAGCTTGGGTCCGAGGAACACTGAAGCTTTCTTT
v_call: TRBV5-1; j_call: TRBJ1-2; d_call: .; clone_size: .; cdr3_aa: CASSLEWDSRSYTF; cdr3_nt: TGCGCCAGCAGCTTGGAGTGGGACTCCCGGAGCTACACCTTC